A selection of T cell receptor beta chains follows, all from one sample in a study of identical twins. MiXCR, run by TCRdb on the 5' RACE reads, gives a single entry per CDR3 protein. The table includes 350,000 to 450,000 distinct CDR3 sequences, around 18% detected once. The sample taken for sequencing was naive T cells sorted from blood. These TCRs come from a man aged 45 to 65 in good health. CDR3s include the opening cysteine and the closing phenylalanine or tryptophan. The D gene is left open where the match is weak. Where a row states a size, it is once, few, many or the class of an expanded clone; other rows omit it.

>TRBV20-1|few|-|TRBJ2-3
TGCAGTGCTAGGTCCCCTGACAGGTCGAGGTACACAGATACGCAGTATTTT
CSARSPDRSRYTDTQYF
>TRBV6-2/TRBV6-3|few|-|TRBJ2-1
TGTGCCAGCAGTTACAGCCTGGAGGAGATCTCCTACAATGAGCAGTTCTTC
CASSYSLEEISYNEQFF
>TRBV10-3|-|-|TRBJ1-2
TGTGCCATCAGTGAGGGGGGGAACTATGGCTACACCTTC
CAISEGGNYGYTF
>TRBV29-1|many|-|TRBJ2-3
TGCAGCGTTGATGTAGTCCCCGGGGGCACAGATACGCAGTATTTT
CSVDVVPGGTDTQYF
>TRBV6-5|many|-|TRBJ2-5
TGTGCCAGCAGTTACTCGGCAGGGGAAGGGGAGACCCAGTACTTC
CASSYSAGEGETQYF
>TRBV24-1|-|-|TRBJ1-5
TGTGCCACCAGTAACCTTAGCAATCAGCCCCAGCATTTT
CATSNLSNQPQHF
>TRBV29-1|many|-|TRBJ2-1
TGCAGCGTTGAAGAGCATAGGCGGCCTCCCATCAATGAGCAGTTCTTC
CSVEEHRRPPINEQFF
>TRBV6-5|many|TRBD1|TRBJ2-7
TGTGCCGCAAGACAGGGTTACGAGCAGTACTTC
CAARQGYEQYF
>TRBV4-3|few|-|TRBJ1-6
TGCGCCAGCAGCCAAAACAGGGTGAATACACCCCTCCACTTT
CASSQNRVNTPLHF
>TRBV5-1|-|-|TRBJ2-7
TGCGCCAGCAGCTTGGGGGGACCATCGCAGTACTTC
CASSLGGPSQYF
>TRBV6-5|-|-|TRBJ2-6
TGTGCCAGCAGTTACCGGTCGGCGGCGGGGGCCAACGTCCTGACTTTC
CASSYRSAAGANVLTF
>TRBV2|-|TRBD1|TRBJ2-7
TGTGCCAGCCGACGAAGACAGGGATCCTACGAGCAGTACTTC
CASRRRQGSYEQYF
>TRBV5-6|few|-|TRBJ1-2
TGTGCCAGCAGCTTGGAACGGAGCTATGGCTACACCTTC
CASSLERSYGYTF
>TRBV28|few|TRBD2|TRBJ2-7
TGTGCCAGCAGTTTAAGGGGCGGGGGCGAGCAGTACTTC
CASSLRGGGEQYF
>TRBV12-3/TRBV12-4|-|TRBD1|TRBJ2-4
TGTGCCAGCAGTTTGTCCGGACAGGATAACATTCAGTACTTC
CASSLSGQDNIQYF
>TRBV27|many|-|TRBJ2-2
TGTGCCAGCAGTTTTTTGGGAGGACATAACACCGGGGAGCTGTTTTTT
CASSFLGGHNTGELFF
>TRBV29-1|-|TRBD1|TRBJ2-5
TGCAGCGTTGGAACGGGACAGGGAGGAGAGACCCAGTACTTC
CSVGTGQGGETQYF
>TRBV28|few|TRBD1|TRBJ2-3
TGTGCCAGCCGTCGGACAGGGTACACGGGTACGCAGTATTTT
CASRRTGYTGTQYF
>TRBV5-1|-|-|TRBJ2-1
TGCGCCAGCAAGGGAGAACTAGTTGGAAATGAGCAGTTCTTC
CASKGELVGNEQFF
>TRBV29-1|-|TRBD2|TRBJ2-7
TGCAGCGTGAGCACTAGCGGGAGCCCCTACGAGCAGTACTTC
CSVSTSGSPYEQYF
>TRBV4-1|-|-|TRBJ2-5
TGCGCCAGCAGCCAAGATTTAGGGGGTTTTGGGGAGACCCAGTACTTC
CASSQDLGGFGETQYF
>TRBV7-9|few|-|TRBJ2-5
TGTGCCAGCAGCTCAGAAGGCGGGACCCAAGAGACCCAGTACTTC
CASSSEGGTQETQYF
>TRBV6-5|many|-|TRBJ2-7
TGTGCCAGCAGTTCGACATCAGGGGAAGAGCAGTACTTC
CASSSTSGEEQYF
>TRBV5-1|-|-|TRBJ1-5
TGCGCCAGCAGCGGCAACAGCTTCAATCAGCCCCAGCATTTT
CASSGNSFNQPQHF
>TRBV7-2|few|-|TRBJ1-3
TGTGCCAGCAGCTTAGAGGCCCCGGGCTCTGGAAACACCATATATTTT
CASSLEAPGSGNTIYF
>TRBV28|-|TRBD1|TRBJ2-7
TGTGCCAGCAGGGCGACAGGGGGCGCGTACGAGCAGTACTTC
CASRATGGAYEQYF
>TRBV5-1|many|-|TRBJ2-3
TGCGCCAGCAGCTCAGGGGTGGCCACAGATACGCAGTATTTT
CASSSGVATDTQYF
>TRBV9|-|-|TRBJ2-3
TGTGCCAGCAGCCCTGGGGCAGGCGGAAAGGCAGATACGCAGTATTTT
CASSPGAGGKADTQYF
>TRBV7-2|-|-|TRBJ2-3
TGTGCCAGCGGAGATTATACAGATACGCAGTATTTT
CASGDYTDTQYF
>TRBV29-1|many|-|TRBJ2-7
TGCAGCGTTGAAGCAACAGGTAACTCCTACGAGCAGTACTTC
CSVEATGNSYEQYF
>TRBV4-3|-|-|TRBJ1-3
TGCGCCAGCAGCCAAGATCCGGGGGCGATGGGAAACACCATATATTTT
CASSQDPGAMGNTIYF
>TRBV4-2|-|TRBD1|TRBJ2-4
TGTGCCAGCAGCCATTTTGGACAACAGGGGGCGAAGGCCAAAAACATTCAGTACTTC
CASSHFGQQGAKAKNIQYF
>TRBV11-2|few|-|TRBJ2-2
TGTGCCAGCAGCTTATTTGGCTGGGCCGAGGAGGACACCGGGGAGCTGTTTTTT
CASSLFGWAEEDTGELFF
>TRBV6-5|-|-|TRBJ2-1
TGTGCCAGCAGTTCTAGGATCCGGGGGTTAGAGCAGTTCTTC
CASSSRIRGLEQFF
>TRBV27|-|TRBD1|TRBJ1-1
TGTGCCAGCAATCGAAAGGGACAGTCAATCACTGAAGCTTTCTTT
CASNRKGQSITEAFF
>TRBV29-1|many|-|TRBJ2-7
TGCAGCGTTGAAGAGGGTTCCTACGAGCAGTACTTC
CSVEEGSYEQYF
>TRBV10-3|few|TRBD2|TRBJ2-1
TGTGCCATCAGTGAGGGACTAGCGGTTGGGTATGAGCAGTTCTTC
CAISEGLAVGYEQFF
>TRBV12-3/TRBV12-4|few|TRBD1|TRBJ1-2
TGTGCCAGCAGTTTTTTTAACGGAGGGGGCGCGAATGGCTACACCTTC
CASSFFNGGGANGYTF
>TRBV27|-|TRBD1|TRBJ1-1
TGTGCCAGCATGGACCCAACAGGGGGCCAATACACTGAAGCTTTCTTT
CASMDPTGGQYTEAFF
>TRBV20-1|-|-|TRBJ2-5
TGCAGTGCTAGAGATCCGTGGGGGCAAGAGACCCAGTACTTC
CSARDPWGQETQYF
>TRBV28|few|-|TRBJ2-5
TGTGCCAGCAGCTCCCGGAATGGCCGAGAGACCCAGTACTTC
CASSSRNGRETQYF
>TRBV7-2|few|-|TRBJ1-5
TGTGCCAGCAGCGCAAATAGCAATCAGCCCCAGCATTTT
CASSANSNQPQHF
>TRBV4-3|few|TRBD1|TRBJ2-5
TGCGCCATCCACAGGGGGTTCGGTGAGGAGACCCAGTACTTC
CAIHRGFGEETQYF
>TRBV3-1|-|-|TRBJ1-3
TGTGCCAGCAGCGATACATTAGTCTCTGGAAACACCATATATTTT
CASSDTLVSGNTIYF
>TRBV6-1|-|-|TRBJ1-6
TGTGCCAGCAGAACGGGACGGAGTAATTCACCCCTCCACTTT
CASRTGRSNSPLHF
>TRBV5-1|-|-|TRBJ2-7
TGCGCCAGCAGTTCATCAATCAACTCCTACGAGCAGTACTTC
CASSSSINSYEQYF
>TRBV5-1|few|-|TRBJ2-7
TGCGCCAGCAGTCTCGCGGAGCGCTTGGGAGAGCAGTACTTC
CASSLAERLGEQYF
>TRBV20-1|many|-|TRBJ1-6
TGCAGTGCTAACCAAAGAAATTCACCCCTCCACTTT
CSANQRNSPLHF
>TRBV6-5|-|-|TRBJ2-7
TGTGCCAGCAGTTACTCCCCCCGTAGCTCCTACGAGCAGTACTTC
CASSYSPRSSYEQYF
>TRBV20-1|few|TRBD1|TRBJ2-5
TGCAGTGCCACCTCTCACAGGGGATCCCAAGAGACCCAGTACTTC
CSATSHRGSQETQYF
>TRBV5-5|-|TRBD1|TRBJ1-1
TGTGCCAGCAGCACGTACAGGGGGTTTAGCACTGAAGCTTTCTTT
CASSTYRGFSTEAFF
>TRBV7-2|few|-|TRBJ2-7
TGTGCCAGCAGCTTAGGATACGGAGGATCCCCCTACGAGCAGTACTTC
CASSLGYGGSPYEQYF
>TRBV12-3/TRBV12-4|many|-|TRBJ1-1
TGTGCCAGCAGTTTAGGCATAAGCAGGGACACTGAAGCTTTCTTT
CASSLGISRDTEAFF
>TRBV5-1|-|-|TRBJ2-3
TGCGCCACCGGCTTCGGGGTTAGCACAGATACGCAGTATTTT
CATGFGVSTDTQYF
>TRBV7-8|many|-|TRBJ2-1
TGTGCCAGCAGCTTTGTAAGTGGTGAGCAGTTCTTC
CASSFVSGEQFF